This T cell receptor (beta chain) was profiled in a study of T cell repertoires in cytomegalovirus infection. TCRdb passed the reads through MiXCR, listing each CDR3 protein once. The table has fewer than 700,000 distinct CDR3 sequences, approximately 24% seen once. This clonotype occurred a few times. The CDR3 is 18 amino acids. Trimming cost V 6 bases and J 1 base, with 19 bases left between them. The receptor comes from a human donor in good health (CMV status not recorded). Some clones in this sample may be carry-over from other donors' samples. The chain links TRBV12-3 or TRBV12-4 to TRBJ2-6, with D uncertain. Material: CD8+ T cells from PBMCs. Here the CDR3 reads CASRVFGKGPSGANVLTF. Here the CDR3 DNA reads TGTGCCAGCAGAGTTTTCGGAAAAGGACCGTCTGGGGCCAACGTCCTGACTTTC.